These T cell receptor beta chains were read from a single sample in a study of CD8 T cells in ankylosing spondylitis. TCRdb re-analysed the 5' RACE reads in MiXCR, keeping a single row per CDR3 protein. The profile shows about 160,000 distinct CDR3 sequences, around 45% of them singletons. The material sequenced was synovial fluid, either unsorted or a sorted T cell fraction (not recorded which). Every receptor here comes from a male donor with ankylosing spondylitis. CDR3s include the opening cysteine and the closing phenylalanine or tryptophan. Each record gives: clone size, V gene, D gene, J gene, CDR3 protein, CDR3 DNA. The D gene is left open where the match is weak. Not every row has a clone size; where given, it reads once, few, many or a size class.

size: few
V: TRBV6-1
D: -
J: TRBJ2-1
CDR3: CASRGGGGDNEQFF
DNA: TGTGCCAGCCGCGGAGGAGGCGGGGACAATGAGCAGTTCTTC

size: -
V: TRBV7-6
D: TRBD1
J: TRBJ2-3
CDR3: CASSIFAEQGATDTQYF
DNA: TGTGCCAGCAGCATTTTCGCCGAACAGGGGGCCACAGATACGCAGTATTTT

size: -
V: TRBV7-6
D: -
J: TRBJ2-7
CDR3: CASSPWTRSGYEQYF
DNA: TGTGCCAGCAGCCCCTGGACGAGGTCAGGTTACGAGCAGTACTTC

size: -
V: TRBV12-3/TRBV12-4
D: -
J: TRBJ1-2
CDR3: CASSLAITYGYTF
DNA: TGTGCCAGCAGTTTGGCAATCACTTATGGCTACACCTTC

size: few
V: TRBV7-2
D: -
J: TRBJ2-3
CDR3: CASSLLGIADTQYF
DNA: TGTGCCAGCAGCTTATTGGGGATTGCAGATACGCAGTATTTT

size: -
V: TRBV20-1
D: -
J: TRBJ2-7
CDR3: CSASAYRGGYEQYF
DNA: TGCAGTGCTAGTGCCTACAGGGGAGGGTACGAGCAGTACTTC

size: few
V: TRBV7-9
D: -
J: TRBJ2-1
CDR3: CASSHSGNEQFF
DNA: TGTGCCAGCAGCCATAGTGGGAATGAGCAGTTCTTC

size: -
V: TRBV24-1
D: -
J: TRBJ2-5
CDR3: CATSDHPGPGRAETQYF
DNA: TGTGCCACCAGTGATCACCCGGGACCGGGAAGAGCTGAGACCCAGTACTTC

size: -
V: TRBV5-1
D: TRBD2
J: TRBJ2-1
CDR3: CASSLVAGDEQFF
DNA: TGCGCCAGCAGCTTGGTCGCGGGGGATGAGCAGTTCTTC

size: -
V: TRBV25-1
D: -
J: TRBJ2-1
CDR3: CASGGFYNEQFF
DNA: TGTGCCAGCGGGGGATTTTACAATGAGCAGTTCTTC

size: few
V: TRBV28
D: TRBD2
J: TRBJ2-3
CDR3: CASSHGLAVFSTDTQYF
DNA: TGTGCCAGCAGCCACGGACTAGCGGTTTTTAGCACAGATACGCAGTATTTT

size: few
V: TRBV27
D: TRBD1
J: TRBJ1-5
CDR3: CASSLWTGIDQPQHF
DNA: TGTGCCAGCAGTTTATGGACAGGGATTGATCAGCCCCAGCATTTT

size: -
V: TRBV25-1
D: TRBD1
J: TRBJ2-7
CDR3: CASSESQDRGTHEQYF
DNA: TGTGCCAGCAGTGAATCCCAAGACAGGGGGACCCACGAGCAGTACTTC

size: -
V: TRBV7-9
D: -
J: TRBJ1-1
CDR3: CASSPRWPEAFF
DNA: TGTGCCAGCAGTCCTCGTTGGCCTGAAGCTTTCTTT

size: many
V: TRBV12-3/TRBV12-4
D: TRBD1
J: TRBJ1-1
CDR3: CASSLRTGNTEAFF
DNA: TGTGCCAGCAGTTTAAGGACAGGGAACACTGAAGCTTTCTTT

size: many
V: TRBV27
D: TRBD1
J: TRBJ1-1
CDR3: CASSLSMQGVAFF
DNA: TGTGCCAGCAGTTTATCGATGCAGGGGGTAGCTTTCTTT